Shown below are 27 T cell receptor beta chains from a single sample sequenced in a study of blood T cell repertoires in COVID-19. TCRdb's table, derived via immunoSEQ multiplex PCR, lists solely in-frame clones and lacks some. Here the sample spans 85,000 to 100,000 clones, around three quarters being singletons. The specimen sequenced was peripheral blood. These receptors were collected from a man aged 45-65 years who had recovered from COVID-19.

This chain joins TRBV7-2 and TRBJ1-5, with 7 positions matching TRBD1. Germline CDR1 SGHTA, CDR2 FQGNSA. The V and J ends lost 5 bases and 6 bases, in that order; junction bases with no gene match: 7. The CDR3 is 14 residues long. In DNA, the CDR3 is TGTGCCAGCAGCCAAGGACAGGCAGGTCAGCCCCAGCATTTT. It codes for CASSQGQAGQPQHF.

The J gene is TRBJ1-4, the V gene TRBV10-1; 10 bases agree with TRBD1. This CDR3 contains 13 residues. Germline trimming cut 6 bases from V and 6 bases from J; bases unmatched to any gene: 1. Germline V lookup: CDR1 WNHNN, CDR2 SYGVQD (reference sequence). CDR3 nucleotide sequence: TGCGCCAGCAGAGGGACAGGGGATGAAAAACTGTTTTTT. It codes for CASRGTGDEKLFF.

This sequence joins TRBV9 and TRBJ2-1; D remains ambiguous. The CDR3 length is 15 residues. The germline CDR1 and CDR2 sequences are SGDLS and YYNGEE. Between the trimmed V and J ends, which lost 6 bases and 1 base, there was a span of 14 bases. The CDR3 DNA reads as TGTGCCAGCACCCATAATGACTTGTCCTACAATGAGCAGTTCTTC. This sequence encodes CASTHNDLSYNEQFF.

J is TRBJ1-3 and V is TRBV6-6; unclear D gene. CDR3 size: 16 residues. The germline CDR1 and CDR2 sequences are MNHNY and SVGAGI (reference sequence). Deletions cut 0 bases from V and 0 bases from J, with 9 bases between. For the CDR3, the DNA is TGTGCCAGCAGTTACTCTCCAGGTGCCTCTGGAAACACCATATATTTT. This gives the protein CASSYSPGASGNTIYF.

The chain combines TRBV27 with TRBJ2-7, with 8 bases identical to TRBD2. V lost 8 bases and J lost 5; bases outside the gene matches: 8. This CDR3 has 13 residues. CDR1 and CDR2 (germline): MNHEY, SMNVEV (reference sequence). The CDR3 sequence: CASGRGGWDEQYF. CDR3 DNA sequence: TGTGCCAGCGGTCGGGGGGGCTGGGACGAGCAGTACTTC.

This chain uses TRBV12-3 or TRBV12-4 with TRBJ2-7; 10 bases are shared with TRBD2. This CDR3 has 13 amino acids. V shed 8 bases and J 4 bases; nucleotides not matched to a gene: 5. The CDR3 bases are TGTGCCAGCCGAAGCGGGAGGGCGTACGAGCAGTACTTC. It translates to CASRSGRAYEQYF.

The rearrangement joins TRBV27 to TRBJ1-5; D is ambiguous. The CDR3 is 15 amino acids. Germline CDR1 MNHEY, CDR2 SMNVEV (reference sequence). The V gene lost 2 bases and the J gene lost 1 base, with 9 bases spanning the gap. CDR3 in amino acids: CASSLTGMSNQPQHF. The DNA for the CDR3 is TGTGCCAGCAGTTTAACGGGGATGAGCAATCAGCCCCAGCATTTT.

This sequence joins TRBV11-2 and TRBJ1-2; D is uncertain. Germline V gene data show CDR1 as SGHAT and CDR2 as FQNNGV. V lost 0 bases and J 2 bases, leaving 4 bases between the germline ends. The CDR3 is made up of 13 amino acids. The CDR3 reads CASSLERNYGYTF. The CDR3 bases are TGTGCCAGCAGCTTAGAGAGGAACTATGGCTACACCTTC.

V is TRBV12-3 or TRBV12-4 and J is TRBJ2-1, with no clear D. There are 13 residues in the CDR3. Trimming left V 3 bases short and J 5 bases short, with 8 bases between. The CDR3 sequence is CASSFSQNNEQFF. CDR3 DNA sequence: TGTGCCAGCAGTTTTTCACAGAACAATGAGCAGTTCTTC.

The table lists this clone with a few counts. The V call is TRBV27, the J call TRBJ1-4, with TRBD1 matching 9 bases. The CDR3 totals 13 residues. Germline V CDR1 and CDR2: MNHEY, SMNVEV (reference sequence). V shed 5 bases and J 10 bases; nucleotides not matched to a gene: 5. For the CDR3, the DNA is TGTGCCAGCAGTGTATTACAGGGGGCAAAACTGTTTTTT. Translating it yields CASSVLQGAKLFF.

The rearrangement uses TRBV11-2 and TRBJ1-2, with D unresolved. Germline V CDR1 and CDR2: SGHAT, FQNNGV. The germline V and J ends were trimmed by 3 bases and 6 bases, with 11 bases remaining between them. CDR3 length equals 13 residues. CDR3 region: CASSFLWENGYTF. The CDR3 DNA sequence: TGTGCCAGCAGCTTCCTCTGGGAGAATGGCTACACCTTC.

This chain uses TRBV7-2 with TRBJ2-1; 8 bases are a match to TRBD2. The CDR3 length is 17 residues. Germline trimming cut 5 bases from V and 0 bases from J; bases unmatched to any gene: 9. The germline CDR1 and CDR2 sequences are SGHTA and FQGNSA. DNA for the CDR3: TGTGCCAGCAGCGAAAGCGGGAGCCCCAGCTCCTACAATGAGCAGTTCTTC. As protein: CASSESGSPSSYNEQFF.

The genes are TRBV7-9 and TRBJ1-5; D gene uncertain. V shed 1 base and J shed 4 bases, with 8 bases lying between them. The CDR3 is 14 residues long. Germline V gives CDR1 SEHNR, CDR2 FQNEAQ (reference sequence). CDR3 sequence reads: CASSLEQENQPQHF. The CDR3 DNA follows: TGTGCCAGCAGCTTAGAGCAAGAGAATCAGCCCCAGCATTTT.

J is TRBJ2-2 and V is TRBV11-2, with TRBD2 identical over 8 bases. This CDR3 has 16 amino acids. The trim removed 2 bases at V and 2 bases at J, leaving 4 bases unmatched. Per the germline V gene, CDR1 is SGHAT and CDR2 is FQNNGV. The CDR3, as DNA: TGTGCCAGCAGCTTACGCGGGGGGCTAAACACCGGGGAGCTGTTTTTT. This translates into CASSLRGGLNTGELFF.

This clone was counted between two and nine times. The chain carries TRBV23-1 and TRBJ2-1; the match to TRBD2 covers 10 bases. TRBV23-1 is designated an ORF whose function remains uncertain. The V gene end was trimmed by 3 bases and the J gene end by 7 bases; junction bases not matched to a gene: 12. CDR3 length: 17 amino acids. CDR3 sequence: CASSHGLAARLRNEQFF. The CDR3 DNA reads as TGCGCCAGCAGTCACGGACTAGCGGCGCGCCTGAGGAATGAGCAGTTCTTC.

This clone was counted a single time. V usage is TRBV11-2 and J usage is TRBJ2-3; 8 bases are a match to TRBD2. In germline, CDR1 is SGHAT, CDR2 FQNNGV. CDR3 size: 14 residues. J was trimmed by 11 bases and V by 5 bases; bases with no gene match: 12. Here the CDR3 DNA reads TGTGCCAGCAGCCCCCAGAGGACTAGCCGTAAGCAGTATTTT. It yields the protein CASSPQRTSRKQYF.

V is TRBV5-1 and J is TRBJ1-5; 7 bases are shared with TRBD1. CDR1 is SGHRS and CDR2 is YFSETQ in the germline V gene. V was clipped by 4 bases and J by 5 bases; unmatched bases: 6. This CDR3 comprises 14 residues. This CDR3 reads CASSPGQEYQPQHF. The CDR3, as DNA: TGCGCCAGCAGCCCAGGACAGGAATATCAGCCCCAGCATTTT.

The chain combines TRBV10-3 with TRBJ2-3; D uncertain. This CDR3 comprises 13 residues. Germline V CDR1 and CDR2: ENHRY, SYGVKD. V lost 3 bases and J lost 1, with 5 bases in between. CDR3 sequence (DNA): TGTGCCATCAGTGACCCAGGCACAGATACGCAGTATTTT. Residues: CAISDPGTDTQYF.

The chain couples TRBV6-5 to TRBJ2-2; D possibly corresponds to TRBD2 (5 bases). This CDR3 has 14 residues. The germline V gene has CDR1 MNHEY and CDR2 SVGAGI. The V end was cut by 0 bases, the J end by 5 bases, with 7 bases between. CDR3 in DNA: TGTGCCAGCAGTTACTCCCGGGGAACCGGGGAGCTGTTTTTT. Protein: CASSYSRGTGELFF.

In this sample, this clone turned up a few times. V is TRBV7-9 and J is TRBJ1-1; tentatively, D is TRBD1 (6 bases). Germline V gene lookup returns CDR1 SEHNR and CDR2 FQNEAQ (reference sequence). The CDR3 totals 15 residues. V gave up 2 bases and J gave up 4 bases, with 14 bases separating them. DNA of the CDR3: TGTGCCAGCAGCTTATTACCCGGACAGCTCACTGAAGCTTTCTTT. It yields the protein CASSLLPGQLTEAFF. Filled out from reference TRBV7-9 and TRBJ1-1, the complete variable domain reads DTGVSQNPRHKITKRGQNVTFRCDPISEHNRLYWYRQTLGQGPEFLTYFQNEAQLEKSRLLSDRFSAERPKGSFSTLEIQRTEQGDSAMYLCASSLLPGQLTEAFFGQGTRLTVV.

V is TRBV29-1 and J is TRBJ1-1; 9 bases fit TRBD1. The germline CDR1 and CDR2 sequences are SQVTM and ANQGSEA. The CDR3 consists of 14 residues. The trim removed 5 bases at V and 4 bases at J, leaving 8 bases unmatched. CDR3 sequence: CSVLDRGRSTEAFF. The CDR3 DNA reads TGCAGCGTTCTGGACAGGGGACGGAGCACTGAAGCTTTCTTT.

The chain links TRBV5-6 to TRBJ1-6; D is unresolved. Trimming took off 4 bases at V and 8 bases at J, with 19 bases between the two ends. CDR1 and CDR2 (germline): SGHDT, YYEEEE. This CDR3 is 16 amino acids long. The CDR3 reads CASSLRGTGGDSPLHF. In DNA, the CDR3 is TGTGCCAGCAGCCTCCGGGGTACCGGCGGAGATTCACCCCTCCACTTT.

The chain combines TRBV19 with TRBJ2-7, with 7 bases fitting TRBD1. The trim removed 4 bases at V and 3 bases at J, leaving 6 bases unmatched. Germline V lookup: CDR1 LNHDA, CDR2 SQIVND (reference sequence). The CDR3 has 14 amino acids. Written as DNA, the CDR3 is TGTGCCAGTAGTACCTCCGGGACAGACTACGAGCAGTACTTC. This sequence encodes CASSTSGTDYEQYF.

The chain recombines TRBV5-1 with TRBJ1-2; D gene uncertain. The V end was cut by 4 bases, the J end by 10 bases, with 14 bases between. The CDR3 has 12 amino acids. The germline CDR1 and CDR2 sequences are SGHRS and YFSETQ. The CDR3 bases are TGCGCCAGCAGCGGACTTGACAAGGTCTACACCTTC. Translation: CASSGLDKVYTF. The entire variable domain, with the rest obtained from reference TRBV5-1 and TRBJ1-2, is as follows: KAGVTQTPRYLIKTRGQQVTLSCSPISGHRSVSWYQQTPGQGLQFLFEYFSETQRNKGNFPGRFSGRQFSNSRSEMNVSTLELGDSALYLCASSGLDKVYTFGSGTRLTVV.

The chain is built from TRBV29-1 and TRBJ1-3, with D possibly matching TRBD1 (5 bases). The germline V gene encodes CDR1 SQVTM and CDR2 ANQGSEA. Deletions cut 7 bases from V and 1 base from J, with 11 bases between. There are 13 residues in the CDR3. CDR3 region: CSAADRSGNTIYF. DNA for the CDR3: TGCAGCGCAGCTGACAGATCTGGAAACACCATATATTTT. Full variable domain (outside the CDR3, taken from reference TRBV29-1 and TRBJ1-3): SAVISQKPSRDICQRGTSLTIQCQVDSQVTMMFWYRQQPGQSLTLIATANQGSEATYESGFVIDKFPISRPNLTFSTLTVSNMSPEDSSIYLCSAADRSGNTIYFGEGSWLTVV.

CDR3 amino acids: CASSFTSGQPYEQYF. The CDR3 nucleotides read TGTGCCAGCAGCTTCACTAGCGGGCAACCCTACGAGCAGTACTTC. The chain has TRBV7-2 and TRBJ2-7; 9 positions agree with TRBD2. Germline V lookup: CDR1 SGHTA, CDR2 FQGNSA. V was pared by 3 bases and J by 2 bases, with 5 bases of the junction left unmatched. This CDR3 spans 15 amino acids.

V and J are TRBV5-8 and TRBJ1-1; the match to TRBD1 covers 10 bases. CDR3 length: 14 residues. The V gene end was trimmed by 4 bases and the J gene end by 4 bases; junction bases not matched to a gene: 4. The V gene's germline CDR1 is SGHTS and CDR2 YDEGEE. CDR3 sequence: CASSRRDRGTEAFF. The CDR3 region has the DNA TGTGCCAGCAGCAGACGGGACAGGGGCACTGAAGCTTTCTTT.